This T cell receptor beta chain was documented in a study of cytomegalovirus exposure and HLA in healthy donors. Whole-study findings and limits: CMV serostatus stood as the only immune exposure information on hand.

A remark on this clone: The antigen is undetermined.

The V gene end was trimmed by 10 bases and the J gene end by 2 bases; junction bases not matched to a gene: 7. Germline CDR1 and CDR2: MNHEY and SMNVEV (reference sequence). This CDR3 is built from 14 residues. Primers: 60 Vbeta forward and 13 Jbeta reverse. TCRdb's copy holds only in-frame clones and misses some; the assay was immunoSEQ multiplex PCR. The sample yields some 130,000 clones, more than 65% seen once. The rearrangement joins TRBV27 to TRBJ2-3, with 9 bases matching TRBD2. The sequenced material came from PBMCs. The sequence came from a man over 45 in good health and CMV-seronegative. CDR3 sequence reads: CATGASGATDTQYF. The CDR3 nucleotides read TGTGCCACTGGGGCTAGCGGGGCCACAGATACGCAGTATTTT.